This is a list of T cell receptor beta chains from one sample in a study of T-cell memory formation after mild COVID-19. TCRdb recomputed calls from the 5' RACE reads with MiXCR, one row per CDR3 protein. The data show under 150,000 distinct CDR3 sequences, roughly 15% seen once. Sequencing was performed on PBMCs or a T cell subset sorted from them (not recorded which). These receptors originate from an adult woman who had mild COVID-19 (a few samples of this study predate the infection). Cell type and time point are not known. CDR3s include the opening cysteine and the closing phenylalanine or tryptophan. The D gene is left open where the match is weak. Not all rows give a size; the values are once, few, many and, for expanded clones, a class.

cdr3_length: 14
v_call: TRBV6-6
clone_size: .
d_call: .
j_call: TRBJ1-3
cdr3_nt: TGTGCCAGCAGTAGCCGAGAGAAAGGAAACACCATATATTTT
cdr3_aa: CASSSREKGNTIYF

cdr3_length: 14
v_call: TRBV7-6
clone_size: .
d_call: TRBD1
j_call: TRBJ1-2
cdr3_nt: TGTGCCAGCAGCTTTACAGGGGATTCCTATGGCTACACCTTC
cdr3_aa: CASSFTGDSYGYTF

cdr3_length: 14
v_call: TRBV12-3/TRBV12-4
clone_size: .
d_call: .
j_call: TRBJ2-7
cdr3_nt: TGTGCCAGCAGGTCAGGGAGTCTCCCCTACGAGCAGTACTTC
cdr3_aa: CASRSGSLPYEQYF

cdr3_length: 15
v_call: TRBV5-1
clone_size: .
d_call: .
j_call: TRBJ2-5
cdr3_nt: TGCGCCAGCAGCTTGCCCTTGACAGTAGAGGAGACCCAGTACTTC
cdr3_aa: CASSLPLTVEETQYF

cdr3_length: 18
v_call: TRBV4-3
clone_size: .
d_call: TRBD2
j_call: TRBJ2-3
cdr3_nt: TGCGCCAGCAGCCAAGCAGCCGGACTAGCGGGAGGCCAAGATACGCAGTATTTT
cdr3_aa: CASSQAAGLAGGQDTQYF

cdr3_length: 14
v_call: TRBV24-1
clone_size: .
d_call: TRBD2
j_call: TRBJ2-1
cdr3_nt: TGTGCCACCAGTCCGACTAGCGGGAGGAATGAGCAGTTCTTC
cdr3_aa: CATSPTSGRNEQFF

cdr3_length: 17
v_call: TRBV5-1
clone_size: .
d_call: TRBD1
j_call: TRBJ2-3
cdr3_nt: TGCGCCAGCAGCTTGGGGGGTCGACAGGGTCAGACAGATACGCAGTATTTT
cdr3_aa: CASSLGGRQGQTDTQYF

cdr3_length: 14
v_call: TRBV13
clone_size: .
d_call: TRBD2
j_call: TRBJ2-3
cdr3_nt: TGTGCCAGCAGCCCGACTAGCGGGACAGATACGCAGTATTTT
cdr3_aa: CASSPTSGTDTQYF

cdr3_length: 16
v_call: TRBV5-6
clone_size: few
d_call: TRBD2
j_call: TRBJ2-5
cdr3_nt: TGTGCCAGCAGCTCCCCAGGGCTAGCGGGGGAGGAGACCCAGTACTTC
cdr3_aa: CASSSPGLAGEETQYF

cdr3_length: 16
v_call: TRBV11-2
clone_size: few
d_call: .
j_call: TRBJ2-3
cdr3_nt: TGTGCCAGCAGCTTAGTTGTGGCCCTTTATACAGATACGCAGTATTTT
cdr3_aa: CASSLVVALYTDTQYF

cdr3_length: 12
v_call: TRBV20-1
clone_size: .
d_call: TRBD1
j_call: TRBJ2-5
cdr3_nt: TGCAGTGTCACAGGGGGTAGGGAGACCCAGTACTTC
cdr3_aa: CSVTGGRETQYF

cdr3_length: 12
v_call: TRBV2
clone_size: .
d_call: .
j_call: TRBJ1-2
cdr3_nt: TGTGCCAGCAGTGTCGACCGGGCTGGCTACACCTTC
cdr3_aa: CASSVDRAGYTF

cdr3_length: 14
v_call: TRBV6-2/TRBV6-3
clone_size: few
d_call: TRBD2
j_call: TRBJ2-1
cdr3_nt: TGTGCCAGCAGTCGAGCGGGAGGGGATAATGAGCAGTTCTTC
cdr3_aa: CASSRAGGDNEQFF

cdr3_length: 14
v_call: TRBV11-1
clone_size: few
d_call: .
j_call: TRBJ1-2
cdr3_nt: TGTGCCAGCAGCTTGCATGGCGGGGACTATGGCTACACCTTC
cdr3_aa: CASSLHGGDYGYTF

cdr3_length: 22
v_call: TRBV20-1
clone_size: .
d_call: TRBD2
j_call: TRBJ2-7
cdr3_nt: TGCAGTGCTTATACCGGGACAGCACCCCGTGGACTAGCGGGAGAGGTCGGCTACGAGCAGTACTTC
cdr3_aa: CSAYTGTAPRGLAGEVGYEQYF

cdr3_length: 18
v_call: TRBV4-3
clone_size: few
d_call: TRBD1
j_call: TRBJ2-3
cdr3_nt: TGCGCCAGCAGCCAACACAGCGGGACAGGGGATAGCACAGATACGCAGTATTTT
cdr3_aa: CASSQHSGTGDSTDTQYF

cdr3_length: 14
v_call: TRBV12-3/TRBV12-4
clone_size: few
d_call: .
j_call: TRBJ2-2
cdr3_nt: TGTGCCAGCAGTTTCACAGGGTTAACCGGGGAGCTGTTTTTT
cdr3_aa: CASSFTGLTGELFF

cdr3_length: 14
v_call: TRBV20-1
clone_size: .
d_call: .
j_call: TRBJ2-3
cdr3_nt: TGCAGTGCTCCCGGGGGGACAAGCACAGATACGCAGTATTTT
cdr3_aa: CSAPGGTSTDTQYF

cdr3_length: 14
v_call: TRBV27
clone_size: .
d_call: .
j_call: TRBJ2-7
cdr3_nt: TGTGCCAGCAGTCCCCAAGGTTTCTCCTACGAGCAGTACTTC
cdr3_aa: CASSPQGFSYEQYF

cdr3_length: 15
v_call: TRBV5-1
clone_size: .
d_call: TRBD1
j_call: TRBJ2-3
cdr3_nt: TGCGCCAGCAGCTCTGGACAGGGGCACACAGATACGCAGTATTTT
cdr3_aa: CASSSGQGHTDTQYF

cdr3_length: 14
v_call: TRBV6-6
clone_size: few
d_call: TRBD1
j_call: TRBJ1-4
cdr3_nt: TGTGCCAGCAGCCGAGACAGGGATAGTGAAAAACTGTTTTTT
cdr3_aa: CASSRDRDSEKLFF

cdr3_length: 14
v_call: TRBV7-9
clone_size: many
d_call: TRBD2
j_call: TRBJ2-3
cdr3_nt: TGTGCCAGCAGCTTAACAAGCGGGGGAGATACGCAGTATTTT
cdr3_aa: CASSLTSGGDTQYF

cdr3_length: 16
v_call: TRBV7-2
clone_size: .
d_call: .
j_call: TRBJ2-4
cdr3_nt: TGTGCCAGCAGCATCCGACAGACCCTAGCCAAAAACATTCAGTACTTC
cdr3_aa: CASSIRQTLAKNIQYF

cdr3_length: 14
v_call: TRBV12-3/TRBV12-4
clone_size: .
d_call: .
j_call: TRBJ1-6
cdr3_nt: TGTGCCAGCAGTTACCGTGTGGATAATTCACCCCTCCACTTT
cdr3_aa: CASSYRVDNSPLHF

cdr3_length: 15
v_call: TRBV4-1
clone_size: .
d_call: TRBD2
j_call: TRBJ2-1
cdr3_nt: TGCGCCAGCAGCAAATCGACTAGCGGGGGAAATGAGCAGTTCTTC
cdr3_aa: CASSKSTSGGNEQFF

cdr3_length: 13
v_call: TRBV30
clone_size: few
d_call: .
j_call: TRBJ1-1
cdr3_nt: TGTGCCTGGAGTAAGGAAACGAACACTGAAGCTTTCTTT
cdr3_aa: CAWSKETNTEAFF

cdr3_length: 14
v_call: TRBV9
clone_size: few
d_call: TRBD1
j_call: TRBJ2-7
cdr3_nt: TGTGCCAGCAGCGAGGGGGACAGTCGACCCGAGCAGTACTTC
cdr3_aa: CASSEGDSRPEQYF

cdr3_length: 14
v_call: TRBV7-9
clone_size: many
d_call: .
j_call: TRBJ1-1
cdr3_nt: TGTGCCAGCAGCTTAGCAGGGATGGTGGCTGAAGCTTTCTTT
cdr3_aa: CASSLAGMVAEAFF

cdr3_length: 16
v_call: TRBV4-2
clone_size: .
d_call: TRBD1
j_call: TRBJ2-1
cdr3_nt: TGTGCCAGCAGTCGACGACAGGGGGAAGTCTACAATGAGCAGTTCTTC
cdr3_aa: CASSRRQGEVYNEQFF

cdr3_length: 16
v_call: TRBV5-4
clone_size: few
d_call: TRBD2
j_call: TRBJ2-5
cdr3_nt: TGTGCCAGCAGCTCGGGACTAGCGGGAGGCCCGGAGACCCAGTACTTC
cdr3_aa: CASSSGLAGGPETQYF

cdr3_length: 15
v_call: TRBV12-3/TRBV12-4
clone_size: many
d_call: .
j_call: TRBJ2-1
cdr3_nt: TGTGCCAGCAGTCCGGGGACTCTAGGATCCAGTGAGCAGTTCTTC
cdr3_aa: CASSPGTLGSSEQFF

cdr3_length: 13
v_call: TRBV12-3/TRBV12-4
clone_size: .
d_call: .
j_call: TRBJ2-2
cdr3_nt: TGTGCCAGCAGTTTAATGGCTGTCGGGGAGCTGTTTTTT
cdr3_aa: CASSLMAVGELFF

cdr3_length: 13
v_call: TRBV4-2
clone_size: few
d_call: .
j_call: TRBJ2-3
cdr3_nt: TGTGCCAGCACGCCGGTGGGGCAGGCGATTCGGTATTTT
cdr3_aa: CASTPVGQAIRYF

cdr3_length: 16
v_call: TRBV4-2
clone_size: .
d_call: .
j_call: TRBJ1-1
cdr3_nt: TGTGCCAGCAGCCAAGGGACGTCAGACATGAACACTGAAGCTTTCTTT
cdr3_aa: CASSQGTSDMNTEAFF

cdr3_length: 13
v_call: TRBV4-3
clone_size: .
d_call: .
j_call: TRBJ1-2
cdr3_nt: TGCGCCAGCAGCCAAGTGACGGGGCATGGCTACACCTTC
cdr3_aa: CASSQVTGHGYTF

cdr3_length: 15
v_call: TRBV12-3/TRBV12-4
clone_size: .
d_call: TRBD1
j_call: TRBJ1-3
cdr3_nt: TGTGCCGTAGACAACCGGGACAGGGAGTTAGACACCATATATTTT
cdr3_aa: CAVDNRDRELDTIYF

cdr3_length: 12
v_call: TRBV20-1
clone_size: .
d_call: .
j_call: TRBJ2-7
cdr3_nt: TGCAGTGCTAGTGACAGTTACTACGAGCAGTACTTC
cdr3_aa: CSASDSYYEQYF

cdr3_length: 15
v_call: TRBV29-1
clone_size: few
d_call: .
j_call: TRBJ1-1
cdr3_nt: TGCAGCGTTGAAATGTTGGACAGCCTGAACACTGAAGCTTTCTTT
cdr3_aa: CSVEMLDSLNTEAFF

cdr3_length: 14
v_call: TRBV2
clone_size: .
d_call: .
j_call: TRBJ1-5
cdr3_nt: TGTGCCAGCAGTCACACCGAAAGCAATCAGCCCCAGCATTTT
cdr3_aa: CASSHTESNQPQHF

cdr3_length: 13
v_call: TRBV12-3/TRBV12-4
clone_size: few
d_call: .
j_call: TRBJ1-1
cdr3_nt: TGTGCCAGCAGTCACCCTCTGGGCCCTGAAGCTTTCTTT
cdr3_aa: CASSHPLGPEAFF

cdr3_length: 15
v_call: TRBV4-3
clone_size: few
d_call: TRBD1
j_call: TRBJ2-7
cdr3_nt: TGCGCCAGCAGCCACACCGGGACAGGGGGAGGCGAGCAGTACTTC
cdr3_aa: CASSHTGTGGGEQYF

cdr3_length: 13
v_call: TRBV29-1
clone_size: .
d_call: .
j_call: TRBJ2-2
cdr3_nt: TGCAGCGTTACGGGAGAGAACACCGGGGAGCTGTTTTTT
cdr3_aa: CSVTGENTGELFF

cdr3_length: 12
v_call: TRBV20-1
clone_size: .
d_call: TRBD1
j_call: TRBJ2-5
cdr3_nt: TGCAGTGCGAAGGGGGCGAGAGAGACCCAGTACTTC
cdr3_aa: CSAKGARETQYF

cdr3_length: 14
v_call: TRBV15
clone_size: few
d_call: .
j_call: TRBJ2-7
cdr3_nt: TGTGCCACCAGCAGAGAACAGGGACCCTACGAGCAGTACTTC
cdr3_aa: CATSREQGPYEQYF

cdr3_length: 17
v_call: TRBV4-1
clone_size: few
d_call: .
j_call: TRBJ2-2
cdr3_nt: TGCGCCAGCAGCCAAGATGGACCAAGACAGTCTACCGGGGAGCTGTTTTTT
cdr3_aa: CASSQDGPRQSTGELFF

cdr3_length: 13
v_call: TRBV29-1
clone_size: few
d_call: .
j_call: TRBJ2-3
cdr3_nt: TGCAGCGTCCACGCCAGGTTCACAGATACGCAGTATTTT
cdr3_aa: CSVHARFTDTQYF

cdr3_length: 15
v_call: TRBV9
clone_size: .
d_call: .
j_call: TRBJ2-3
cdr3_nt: TGTGCCAGCAGCGTAGGAGTTCGGAGCACAGATACGCAGTATTTT
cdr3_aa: CASSVGVRSTDTQYF

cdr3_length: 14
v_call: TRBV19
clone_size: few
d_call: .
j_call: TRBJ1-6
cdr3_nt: TGTGCCAGTAGTTCCCCTGGCCTTACAGGACCCCTCCACTTT
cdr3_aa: CASSSPGLTGPLHF

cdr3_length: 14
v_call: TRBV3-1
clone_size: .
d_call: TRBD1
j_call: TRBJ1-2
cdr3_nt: TGTGCCAGCAGCCAAACAGGGGGGAACTATGGCTACACCTTC
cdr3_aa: CASSQTGGNYGYTF

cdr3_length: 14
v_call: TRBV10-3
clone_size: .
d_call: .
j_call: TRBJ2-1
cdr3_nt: TGTGCCAGCTATCAGGGGAACTCCTACAATGAGCAGTTCTTC
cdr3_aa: CASYQGNSYNEQFF

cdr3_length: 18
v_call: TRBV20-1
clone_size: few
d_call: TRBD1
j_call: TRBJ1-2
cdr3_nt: TGCAGTGCTATGACCCAGGGACAGGGAGAAAGACCTAACTATGGCTACACCTTC
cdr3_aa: CSAMTQGQGERPNYGYTF

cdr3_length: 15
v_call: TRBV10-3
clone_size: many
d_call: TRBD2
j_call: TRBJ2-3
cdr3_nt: TGTGCCATCAGTGCCAGCGGGGGGCCCACAGATACGCAGTATTTT
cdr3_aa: CAISASGGPTDTQYF

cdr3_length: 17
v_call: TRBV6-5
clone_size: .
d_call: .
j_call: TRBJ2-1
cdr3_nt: TGTGCCAGCAGTTACTCGCTTGGCCTAGCTGGAGGGACTGAGCAGTTCTTC
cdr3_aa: CASSYSLGLAGGTEQFF